The 4 T cell receptor beta chains given below trace back to one sample, sequenced in a study of CD8 T cells in Susac syndrome. RNA totalling roughly 0.5 to 1 ug underwent reverse transcription with random hexamers. One entry per CDR3 protein, called by TCRdb with MiXCR from the immunoSEQ multiplex PCR reads. The sample includes fewer than 350,000 distinct CDR3 sequences, about 91% of them seen just once. Sequences were obtained from CD8+ T cells from PBMCs. The source of these receptors is a human donor with multiple sclerosis.

The CDR3 sequence is CASSPRGLTTYEQYF. CDR3 DNA: TGTGCCAGCTCACCACGGGGCCTAACCACCTACGAGCAGTACTTC. The genes are TRBV18 and TRBJ2-7; a possible D gene is TRBD1 (5 bases). V lost 1 base to trimming and J lost 2 bases, with 12 bases between them. There are 15 residues in the CDR3. The germline V gene has CDR1 KGHSH and CDR2 LQKENI.

The chain couples TRBV4-1 to TRBJ2-1, with TRBD2 identical over 12 bases. The CDR3 runs 17 residues. V lost 3 bases and J lost 7; bases outside the gene matches: 10. Germline assignment: CDR1 MGHRA and CDR2 YSYEKL. The CDR3 region has the DNA TGCGCCAGCAGCCAGCCGCTAGCGGGGGGGCCTAGGAATGAGCAGTTCTTC. Its translation: CASSQPLAGGPRNEQFF.

This clonotype has only one observation. The J gene is TRBJ1-5, the V gene TRBV29-1, with D unresolved. The CDR3 consists of 13 residues. Germline V lookup: CDR1 SQVTM, CDR2 ANQGSEA. The V gene lost 2 bases and the J gene lost 4 bases, with 9 bases spanning the gap. The CDR3 sequence is CSVEMGDNQPQHF. In DNA, the CDR3 is TGCAGCGTTGAAATGGGAGATAATCAGCCCCAGCATTTT. Full variable domain (remainder filled in from reference TRBV29-1 and TRBJ1-5): SAVISQKPSRDICQRGTSLTIQCQVDSQVTMMFWYRQQPGQSLTLIATANQGSEATYESGFVIDKFPISRPNLTFSTLTVSNMSPEDSSIYLCSVEMGDNQPQHFGDGTRLSIL.

This sequence joins TRBV9 and TRBJ2-7, with D perhaps given as TRBD1 or TRBD2 (6 bases each). Trimming left V 0 bases short and J 2 bases short, with 12 bases between. CDR1 and CDR2 (germline): SGDLS, YYNGEE. This CDR3 has 15 amino acids. The CDR3 loop reads CASSVGGGSTYEQYF. As DNA, the CDR3 is TGTGCCAGCAGCGTAGGAGGGGGGTCGACCTACGAGCAGTACTTC.